Given below is one T cell receptor (beta chain) in context. Its target is not known. These data come from a study of Graves' ophthalmopathy and Graves' hyperthyroidism. Study-wide background: Peripheral blood sampling occurred at initial diagnosis, before any treatment. Whole-study findings and limits: Blood shared most expanded thyroid clonotypes above 0.001 frequency. Using 13 signatures, a model distinguished ophthalmopathy from stable hyperthyroidism, reaching around 87% sensitivity and over 65% specificity.

Symptoms, serum thyroxine and TRAb, thyroid ultrasound, and orbital computed tomography formed the diagnostic basis. Germline CDR1 and CDR2: DFQATT and SNEGSKA (reference sequence). The V gene end was trimmed by 3 bases and the J gene end by 4 bases; junction bases not matched to a gene: 13. This CDR3 spans 16 amino acids. As the template, RNA transcripts were used to amplify TCR beta CDR3 regions. First-round RT-PCR with HTBI primers preceded a second-round multiplex PCR. MiXCR, run by TCRdb on the multiplex PCR reads, gives a single entry per CDR3 protein. The data hold about 420,000 distinct CDR3 sequences, with roughly 21% observed a single time.

This TCR was recovered from a young woman with stable Graves' hyperthyroidism. This chain connects TRBV20-1 to TRBJ2-7, with 9 positions matching TRBD2. Sequenced sample: peripheral blood. The CDR3 coding sequence is TGCAGTGCTAGCAACCGGCGGGAGGGCCAGGAATACGAGCAGTACTTC. Encoded protein: CSASNRREGQEYEQYF.